Detailed here is one T cell receptor beta chain. Its antigen remains unknown. The CDR3 is made up of 16 amino acids. The germline V gene has CDR1 SGHTA and CDR2 FQGNSA. Trimming removed 0 bases at V and 3 bases at J, with 11 bases between. The data are from a study of vaccination effects on CD4 cells after COVID-19. The overall study: Participants each got two BNT162b2 or mRNA-1273 vaccine doses. Study-wide results and limits: Early post-infection timepoints were missing from the study, which also had few convalescent patients. The vaccine-induced clones of healthy vaccinees included only 1 of 255 that cross-reacted with common cold coronaviruses.

When about ten days of culture had elapsed, CD4+ T cells were isolated. TCRdb's table, derived via immunoSEQ multiplex PCR, lists solely in-frame clones and lacks some. The sample lists fewer than 75,000 clones, about 74% occurring once. The chain combines TRBV7-2 with TRBJ2-2; weak D call: TRBD2 (7 bases). The clonotype comes from a human donor who received a COVID-19 vaccine. Sample: CD4+ T cells from PBMCs cultured without peptide, taken before COVID-19 vaccination. The CDR3 nucleotides are TGTGCCAGCAGCTTAGCAGGGGGAGGGTACACCGGGGAGCTGTTTTTT. This encodes CASSLAGGGYTGELFF.